The 9 T cell receptor beta chains listed next were all sequenced from one sample in a study of T cell repertoires in cytomegalovirus infection. Each CDR3 protein is one row after TCRdb ran MiXCR on the reads. This sample has some 130,000 distinct CDR3 sequences; roughly 9% occur once, and the top ten carry 10%. What was sequenced was PBMCs. The source of these receptors is a human donor in good health (CMV status not recorded). Some clones in this sample may be carry-over from other donors' samples.

This clonotype was counted many times. The rearrangement links TRBV7-2 to TRBJ2-1; D gene uncertain. This CDR3 has 15 amino acids. Trimming pared 0 bases from V and 0 bases from J, leaving 6 bases between. The V gene's germline CDR1 is SGHTA and CDR2 FQGNSA. DNA for the CDR3: TGTGCCAGCAGCTTAGCGCAGCGCTCCTACAATGAGCAGTTCTTC. Amino acids: CASSLAQRSYNEQFF.

This clonotype was recorded many times. This chain connects TRBV20-1 to TRBJ2-3, with a weak D call TRBD2 (6 bases). The CDR3 is 16 residues long. Germline CDR1 DFQATT, CDR2 SNEGSKA (reference sequence). V shed 2 bases and J shed 2 bases, with 17 bases lying between them. The DNA for the CDR3 is TGCAGTGCTAGACCCGGGGACTTTGGAGCCACAGATACGCAGTATTTT. It codes for CSARPGDFGATDTQYF.

This clonotype has ten or more counts. The V call is TRBV28, the J call TRBJ1-1; 7 bases match TRBD1. The germline V gene has CDR1 MDHEN and CDR2 SYDVKM. With 6 bases clipped from V and 7 bases from J, the junction kept 2 bases outside the gene matches. The CDR3 spans 11 residues. The CDR3 nucleotides are TGTGCCAGCAGCGACAGGGATGAAGCTTTCTTT. It is translated as CASSDRDEAFF.

V is TRBV7-9 and J is TRBJ1-4; weak D call: TRBD1 (6 bases). There are 14 residues in the CDR3. Germline V gene sequence: CDR1 SEHNR, CDR2 FQNEAQ (reference sequence). The ends were cut back, 5 bases at V and 8 bases at J, with 15 bases in the middle. Here the CDR3 reads CASSRDRSGEKLFF. DNA of the CDR3: TGTGCCAGCAGCCGTGACAGGTCGGGCGAAAAACTGTTTTTT.

The gene calls are TRBV20-1 and TRBJ1-1; D unclear. Germline V CDR1 and CDR2: DFQATT, SNEGSKA (reference sequence). The CDR3 sequence is 12 residues long. CDR3 residues: CSRTAMNTEAFF. CDR3 bases: TGCAGCAGGACGGCGATGAACACTGAAGCTTTCTTT.

This clonotype was detected ten times or more. The rearrangement links TRBV7-2 to TRBJ2-7; possibly TRBD1 or TRBD2 for D (6 bases each). CDR3 size: 15 residues. V lost 4 bases and J lost 2, with 15 bases in between. Germline-derived CDR1 and CDR2 are SGHTA and FQGNSA. This chain's CDR3 is CASSYSGAEAYEQYF. CDR3 sequence (DNA): TGTGCCAGCAGCTACTCGGGGGCGGAAGCCTACGAGCAGTACTTC.

This clonotype was seen many times. The V and J genes are TRBV7-2 and TRBJ1-1, with a weak D call TRBD1 (6 bases). Trimming shortened V by 1 base and J by 1 base, and 19 bases separated the two germline ends. The germline V gene has CDR1 SGHTA and CDR2 FQGNSA. CDR3 length equals 18 residues. The CDR3 region has the DNA TGTGCCAGCAGCTTAGGGGGGCGACACCTAGGTCGGAACACTGAAGCTTTCTTT. It translates to CASSLGGRHLGRNTEAFF. Complete variable domain (other parts from reference TRBV7-2 and TRBJ1-1): GAGVSQSPSNKVTEKGKDVELRCDPISGHTALYWYRQSLGQGLEFLIYFQGNSAPDKSGLPSDRFSAERTGGSVSTLTIQRTQQEDSAVYLCASSLGGRHLGRNTEAFFGQGTRLTVV.

This clonotype was seen many times. The chain couples TRBV7-8 to TRBJ1-5; maybe TRBD1 (6 bases). There are 16 residues in the CDR3. V was clipped by 2 bases and J by 2 bases, with 13 bases between them. CDR1 is SGHVS and CDR2 is FQNEAQ in the germline V gene. The CDR3 sequence: CASSLSRGLGNQPQHF. Written as DNA, the CDR3 is TGTGCCAGCAGCTTAAGCAGGGGTTTAGGCAATCAGCCCCAGCATTTT.

This clonotype was recorded many times. The CDR3 loop reads CASSLIREAFF. The CDR3 DNA reads TGTGCCAGCAGCTTAATCCGGGAAGCTTTCTTT. The V call is TRBV7-9, the J call TRBJ1-1; D gene ambiguous. The CDR3 totals 11 residues. The V gene's germline CDR1 is SEHNR and CDR2 FQNEAQ (reference sequence). V was trimmed by 2 bases and J by 8 bases, leaving 6 bases between them.